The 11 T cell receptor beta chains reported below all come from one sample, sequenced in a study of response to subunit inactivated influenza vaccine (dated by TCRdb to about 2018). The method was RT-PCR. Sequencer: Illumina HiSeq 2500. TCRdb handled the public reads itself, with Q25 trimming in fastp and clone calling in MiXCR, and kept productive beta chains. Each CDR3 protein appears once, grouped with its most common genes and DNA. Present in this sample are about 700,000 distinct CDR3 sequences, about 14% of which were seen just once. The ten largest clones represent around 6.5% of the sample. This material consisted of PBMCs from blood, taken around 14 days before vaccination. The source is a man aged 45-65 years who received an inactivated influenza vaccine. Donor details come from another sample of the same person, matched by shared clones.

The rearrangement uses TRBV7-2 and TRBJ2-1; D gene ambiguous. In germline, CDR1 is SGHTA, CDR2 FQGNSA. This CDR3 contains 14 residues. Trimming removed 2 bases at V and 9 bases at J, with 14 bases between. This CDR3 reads CASSLPVGSSEQFF. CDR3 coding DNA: TGTGCCAGCAGCTTACCGGTAGGGTCAAGTGAGCAGTTCTTC.

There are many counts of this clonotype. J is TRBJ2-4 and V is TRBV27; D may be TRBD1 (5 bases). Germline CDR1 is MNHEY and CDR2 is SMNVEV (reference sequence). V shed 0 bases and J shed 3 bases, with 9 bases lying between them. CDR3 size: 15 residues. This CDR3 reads CASSLSGVGKNIQYF. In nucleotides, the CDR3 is TGTGCCAGCAGTTTATCAGGGGTGGGCAAAAACATTCAGTACTTC.

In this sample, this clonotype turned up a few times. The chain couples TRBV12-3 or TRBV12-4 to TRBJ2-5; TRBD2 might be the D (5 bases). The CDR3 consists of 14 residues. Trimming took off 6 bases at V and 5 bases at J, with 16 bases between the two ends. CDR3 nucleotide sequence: TGTGCCAGCAGCCAGGCGGTAGCGCGGGAGACCCAGTACTTC. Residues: CASSQAVARETQYF.

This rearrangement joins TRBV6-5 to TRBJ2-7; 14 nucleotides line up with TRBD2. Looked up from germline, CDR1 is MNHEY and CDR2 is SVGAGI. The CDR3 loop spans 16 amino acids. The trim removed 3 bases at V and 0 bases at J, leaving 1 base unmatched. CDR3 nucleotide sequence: TGTGCCAGCAGTTATGGGACTAGCGGGGGCTCCTACGAGCAGTACTTC. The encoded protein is CASSYGTSGGSYEQYF.

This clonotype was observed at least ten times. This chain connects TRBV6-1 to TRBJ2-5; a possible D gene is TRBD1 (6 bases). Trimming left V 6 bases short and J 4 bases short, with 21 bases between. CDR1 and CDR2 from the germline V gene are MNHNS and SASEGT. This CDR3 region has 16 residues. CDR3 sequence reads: CASSQIFRGGRETQYF. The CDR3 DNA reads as TGTGCCAGCAGCCAGATCTTCAGGGGTGGAAGAGAGACCCAGTACTTC.

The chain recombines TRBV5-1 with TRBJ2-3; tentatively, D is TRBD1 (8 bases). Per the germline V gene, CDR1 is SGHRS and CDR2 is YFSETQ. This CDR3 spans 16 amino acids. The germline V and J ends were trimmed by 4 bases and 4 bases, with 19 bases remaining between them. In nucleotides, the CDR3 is TGCGCCAGCAGCCCGGACAGGGTGGGAGGGGCAGATACGCAGTATTTT. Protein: CASSPDRVGGADTQYF.

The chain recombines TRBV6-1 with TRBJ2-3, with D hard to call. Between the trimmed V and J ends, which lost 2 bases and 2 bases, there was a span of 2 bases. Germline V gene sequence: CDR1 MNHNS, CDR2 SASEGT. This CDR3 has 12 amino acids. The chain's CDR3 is CASSENTDTQYF. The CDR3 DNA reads TGTGCCAGCAGTGAAAACACAGATACGCAGTATTTT.

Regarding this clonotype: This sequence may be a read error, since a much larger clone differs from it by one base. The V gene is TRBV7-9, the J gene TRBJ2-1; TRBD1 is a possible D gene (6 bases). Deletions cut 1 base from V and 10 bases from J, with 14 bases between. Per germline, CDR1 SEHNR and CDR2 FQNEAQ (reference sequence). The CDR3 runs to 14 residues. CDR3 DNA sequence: TGTGCCAGCAGCTTAGGTCAGGGGTGGAAGGAGCAGTTCTTC. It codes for CASSLGQGWKEQFF.

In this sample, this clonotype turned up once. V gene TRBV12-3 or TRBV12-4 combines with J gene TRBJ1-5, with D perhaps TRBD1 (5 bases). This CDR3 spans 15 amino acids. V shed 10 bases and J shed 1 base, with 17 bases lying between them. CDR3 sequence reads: CAIRRRGRSNQPQHF. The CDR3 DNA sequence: TGTGCCATCAGGAGAAGGGGTCGGAGCAATCAGCCCCAGCATTTT.

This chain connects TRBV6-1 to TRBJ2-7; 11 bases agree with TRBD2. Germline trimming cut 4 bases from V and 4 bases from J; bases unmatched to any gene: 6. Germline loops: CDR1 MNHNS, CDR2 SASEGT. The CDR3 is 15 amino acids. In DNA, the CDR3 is TGTGCCAGCAGTGCAACTAGCGGGAGTTCTTACGAGCAGTACTTC. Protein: CASSATSGSSYEQYF.

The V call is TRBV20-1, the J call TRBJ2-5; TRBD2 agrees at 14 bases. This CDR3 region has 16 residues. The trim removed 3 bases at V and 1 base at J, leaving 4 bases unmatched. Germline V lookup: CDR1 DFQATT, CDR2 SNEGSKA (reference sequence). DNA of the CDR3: TGCAGTGCTAGGACTAGCGGGGGGGATGGCCAAGAGACCCAGTACTTC. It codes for CSARTSGGDGQETQYF.